Presented here are 16 T cell receptor beta chains from one specimen sequenced in a study of shared clonotypes between healthy human individuals. Naive CD8 cells lacked CD45RO, underwent positive selection for CCR7 and left out terminally differentiated effector memory CD45RA+ cells. Method: immunoSEQ multiplex PCR; TCRdb's copy keeps in-frame clones and lacks some. The sample holds under 2,000,000 clones; roughly 95% are singletons and the top ten take approximately 1.2%. Sequencing was done on a sample of naive CD8+ T cells sorted from blood. These receptors all stem from a man between 18 and 29 years old in good health.

This sequence joins TRBV6-6 and TRBJ2-1; no clear D. V lost 2 bases, J lost 0 bases, and 11 bases lay in between. Looked up from germline, CDR1 is MNHNY and CDR2 is SVGAGI (reference sequence). The CDR3 is 16 residues long. The DNA of the CDR3 is TGTGCCAGCAGTTACCCCGAAGCTGGCTCCTACAATGAGCAGTTCTTC. Translated, it gives CASSYPEAGSYNEQFF.

This chain links TRBV7-9 with TRBJ2-7, with TRBD2 matching 10 bases. Looked up from germline, CDR1 is SEHNR and CDR2 is FQNEAQ (reference sequence). There are 15 residues in the CDR3. The V segment lost 1 base and the J segment 3 bases; nucleotides outside the gene matches: 3. DNA of the CDR3: TGTGCCAGCAGCTTAGGGACTAGCGGCTTCTACGAGCAGTACTTC. Its protein product is CASSLGTSGFYEQYF.

The V gene is TRBV5-1, the J gene TRBJ2-5; possibly TRBD1 for D (6 bases). Germline-derived CDR1 and CDR2 are SGHRS and YFSETQ. V was trimmed by 1 base and J by 2 bases, leaving 9 bases between them. This CDR3 comprises 14 residues. For the CDR3, the DNA is TGCGCCAGCAGCTTGATCGGACAGCAAGAGACCCAGTACTTC. Its protein product is CASSLIGQQETQYF.

J is TRBJ2-7 and V is TRBV7-2; 8 nucleotides match TRBD2. The V segment lost 7 bases and the J segment 1 base; nucleotides outside the gene matches: 6. The germline CDR1 and CDR2 sequences are SGHTA and FQGNSA. The CDR3 extends over 14 amino acids. The CDR3 DNA follows: TGTGCCAGCACCCCCCGGGGGGGATCCTACGAGCAGTACTTC. Its protein product is CASTPRGGSYEQYF.

V is TRBV4-1 and J is TRBJ2-7; a weak D match, TRBD2 (5 bases). The length of the CDR3 is 14 residues. Trimming shortened V by 4 bases and J by 0 bases, and 10 bases separated the two germline ends. CDR1 and CDR2 from the germline V gene are MGHRA and YSYEKL. In DNA form, the CDR3 reads TGCGCCAGCAGCCCCGAGGACTTCTCCTACGAGCAGTACTTC. It translates to CASSPEDFSYEQYF.

The chain combines TRBV6-5 with TRBJ2-7, with 9 bases lining up with TRBD1. V lost 6 bases to trimming and J lost 3 bases; unmatched junction nucleotides: 6. This CDR3 is 14 amino acids long. CDR1 is MNHEY and CDR2 is SVGAGI in the germline V gene. CDR3 amino acids: CASSPWTGDYEQYF. As DNA, the CDR3 is TGTGCCAGCAGCCCCTGGACAGGGGACTACGAGCAGTACTTC.

The chain employs TRBV5-6 and TRBJ2-7; TRBD1 aligns across 7 bases. Germline V gives CDR1 SGHDT, CDR2 YYEEEE. The junction had 4 bases not matched to a gene; V was cut back by 3 bases and J by 4 bases. The CDR3 extends over 13 amino acids. CDR3 sequence reads: CASSSGQIYEQYF. Here the CDR3 DNA reads TGTGCCAGCAGCTCGGGACAGATATACGAGCAGTACTTC.

The genes are TRBV2 and TRBJ1-5; D is unclear. Germline V gene lookup returns CDR1 SNHLY and CDR2 FYNNEI. This CDR3 has 13 residues. Trimming shortened V by 8 bases and J by 4 bases, and 12 bases separated the two germline ends. The chain's CDR3 is CASHRSHNQPQHF. For the CDR3, the DNA is TGTGCCAGCCACAGATCCCATAATCAGCCCCAGCATTTT.

The chain links TRBV27 to TRBJ2-6; tentative D call: TRBD2 (6 bases). The CDR3 has 16 amino acids. Trimming shortened V by 6 bases and J by 1 base, and 13 bases separated the two germline ends. Germline CDR1 is MNHEY and CDR2 is SMNVEV (reference sequence). CDR3: CASSPTAGSGANVLTF. The DNA of the CDR3 is TGTGCCAGCAGCCCTACGGCGGGGTCTGGGGCCAACGTCCTGACTTTC.

This clone was counted only a few times. The same CDR3 is also encoded by other DNA sequences in this sample. The genes are TRBV20-1 and TRBJ2-7, with a possible D match to TRBD1 (5 bases). The V and J ends lost 2 bases and 3 bases respectively, with 5 bases between them. Germline assignment: CDR1 DFQATT and CDR2 SNEGSKA (reference sequence). The CDR3 contains 11 residues. This CDR3 is CSARQGYEQYF. The CDR3 bases are TGCAGTGCTAGACAGGGCTACGAGCAGTACTTC.

The chain recombines TRBV11-2 with TRBJ2-1, with a weak D call TRBD1 (5 bases). The V end lost 1 base, the J end lost 3 bases, and 7 bases lay between the germline ends. The CDR3 spans 14 residues. Germline V gene lookup returns CDR1 SGHAT and CDR2 FQNNGV. The CDR3 loop is CASSLGGNYNEQFF. The DNA of the CDR3 is TGTGCCAGCAGCTTAGGGGGCAACTACAATGAGCAGTTCTTC. The full variable domain, its missing parts supplied by reference TRBV11-2 and TRBJ2-1, is EAGVAQSPRYKIIEKRQSVAFWCNPISGHATLYWYQQILGQGPKLLIQFQNNGVVDDSQLPKDRFSAERLKGVDSTLKIQPAKLEDSAVYLCASSLGGNYNEQFFGPGTRLTVL.

The chain is built from TRBV11-2 and TRBJ1-6; 7 positions agree with TRBD1. Germline CDR1 reads SGHAT; CDR2 reads FQNNGV. The junction had 8 bases not matched to a gene; V was cut back by 5 bases and J by 7 bases. This CDR3 contains 15 residues. The CDR3 DNA sequence: TGTGCCAGCAGCCAAACCGGGACAGCAAATTCACCCCTCCACTTT. It translates to CASSQTGTANSPLHF.

The rearrangement joins TRBV27 to TRBJ2-7, with 10 bases identical to TRBD1. There are 15 residues in the CDR3. V lost 6 bases and J lost 5; bases outside the gene matches: 10. Germline CDR1 MNHEY, CDR2 SMNVEV (reference sequence). This CDR3 is CASRPLGTGVDEQYF. The DNA of the CDR3 is TGTGCCAGCAGGCCTCTCGGGACAGGGGTTGACGAGCAGTACTTC.

CDR3 nucleotide sequence: TGTGCCAGCAGCTTAGCGCCGTGGGACAGCGAGAACACTGAAGCTTTCTTT. Its translation is CASSLAPWDSENTEAFF. V gene TRBV7-9 combines with J gene TRBJ1-1; 7 bases line up with TRBD1. V trimming: 0 bases; J trimming: 1 base; junction bases outside the gene matches: 8. CDR3 length equals 17 residues. The germline V gene encodes CDR1 SEHNR and CDR2 FQNEAQ (reference sequence).

V is TRBV14 and J is TRBJ1-1, with D perhaps matching TRBD1 (5 bases). The CDR3 is 16 amino acids. CDR1 and CDR2 (germline): SGHDN, FVKESK. Trimming removed 0 bases from V and 10 bases from J, with 21 bases in between. This chain's CDR3 is CASSQDWDGAPDGAFF. As DNA, the CDR3 is TGTGCCAGCAGCCAAGATTGGGACGGGGCGCCGGATGGAGCTTTCTTT.

This clone showed up just once. The identical CDR3 is also encoded by other nucleotide sequences in the sample. The chain joins TRBV4-1 to TRBJ2-6; D is perhaps TRBD1 or TRBD2 (5 bases each). The CDR3 spans 14 residues. Germline V gene data show CDR1 as MGHRA and CDR2 as YSYEKL. With 3 bases removed from V and 2 bases from J, the gap between germline ends came to 5 bases. The CDR3 loop reads CASSQGPGANVLTF. Written as DNA, the CDR3 is TGCGCCAGCAGCCAGGGACCTGGGGCCAACGTCCTGACTTTC.